The source of this T cell receptor beta chain is a study of T cells in tuberculosis. Sorting used thawed, overnight-rested PBMC stained with anti-CD3, a viability dye and GMM-loaded CD1B tetramer. CD1B tetramers were loaded with Rhodococcus equi-derived C32 glucose monomycolate. No alpha-beta pairing information exists for these sequences. The repertoire was sequenced with immunoSEQ multiplex PCR; TCRdb's copy has only in-frame clones and lacks some. This sample has about 88,000 clones; roughly 90% occur once, and the top ten carry approximately 2%. CDR1 is SGHTA and CDR2 is FQGTGA in the germline V gene. There are 14 residues in the CDR3. With 1 base removed from V and 1 base from J, the gap between germline ends came to 7 bases. Study outcomes and limitations: Some low-affinity tetramer-binding T cells may be absent from this sample.

The chain has TRBV7-3 and TRBJ2-5; D possibly corresponds to TRBD1 (5 bases). The source is an adult woman with latent tuberculosis. Sequenced material: CD1b-GMM tetramer-negative cells sorted from PBMCs. The CDR3 region has the DNA TGTGCCAGCAGCTTAATGGGGCGCCAAGAGACCCAGTACTTC. Protein sequence: CASSLMGRQETQYF.